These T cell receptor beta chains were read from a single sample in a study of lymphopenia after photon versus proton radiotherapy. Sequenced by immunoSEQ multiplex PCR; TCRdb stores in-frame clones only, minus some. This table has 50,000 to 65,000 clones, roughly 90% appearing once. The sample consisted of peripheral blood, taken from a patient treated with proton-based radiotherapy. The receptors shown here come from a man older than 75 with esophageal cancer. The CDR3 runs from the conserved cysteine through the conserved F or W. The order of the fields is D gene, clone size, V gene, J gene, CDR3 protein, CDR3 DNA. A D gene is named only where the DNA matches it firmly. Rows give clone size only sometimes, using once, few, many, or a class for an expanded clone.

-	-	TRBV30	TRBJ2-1	CAWSVVSFEQFF	TGTGCCTGGAGTGTAGTTTCTTTTGAGCAGTTCTTC
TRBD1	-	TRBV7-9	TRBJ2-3	CASSSTGSDTQYF	TGTGCCAGCAGCTCGACAGGGTCAGATACGCAGTATTTT
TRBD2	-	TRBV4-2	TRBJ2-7	CASSQVTSGPYEQYF	TGTGCCAGCAGCCAGGTGACTAGCGGCCCTTACGAGCAGTACTTC
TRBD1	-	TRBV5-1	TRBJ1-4	CASSYMGQPNEKLFF	TGCGCCAGCAGTTACATGGGACAGCCTAATGAAAAACTGTTTTTT
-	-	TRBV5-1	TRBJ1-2	CASSLGPRQNYGYTF	TGCGCCAGCAGCTTGGGCCCCCGACAGAACTATGGCTACACCTTC
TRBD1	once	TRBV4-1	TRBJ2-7	CASSHSHRGTYEQYF	TGCGCCAGCAGCCACAGTCACAGGGGGACGTACGAGCAGTACTTC
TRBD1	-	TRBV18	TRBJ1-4	CASSETPPDRERNEKLFF	TGTGCCAGCTCGGAAACACCCCCGGACAGGGAACGAAATGAAAAACTGTTTTTT
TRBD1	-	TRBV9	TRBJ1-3	CASSPRTGGNTIYF	TGTGCCAGCAGCCCCCGGACAGGGGGAAACACCATATATTTT
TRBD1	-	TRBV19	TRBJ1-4	CASSSSGDRGEKLFF	TGTGCCAGTAGCTCGTCAGGGGACAGGGGTGAAAAACTGTTTTTT
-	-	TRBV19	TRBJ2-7	CASTKAWGEHYEQYF	TGTGCCAGTACCAAAGCCTGGGGAGAGCACTACGAGCAGTACTTC
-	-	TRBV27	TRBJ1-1	CASSFTGLEAFF	TGTGCCAGCAGTTTCACAGGGTTGGAAGCTTTCTTT
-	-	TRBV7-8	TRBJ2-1	CASSSFIGVNEQFF	TGTGCCAGCAGCTCCTTTATAGGGGTTAATGAGCAGTTCTTC
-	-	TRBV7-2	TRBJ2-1	CASSLVRGSYNEQFF	TGTGCCAGCAGCTTAGTTCGGGGGTCCTACAATGAGCAGTTCTTC
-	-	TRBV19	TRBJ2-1	CASSRALGLGSYNEQFF	TGTGCCAGTAGTAGAGCCCTGGGGTTGGGGTCCTACAATGAGCAGTTCTTC
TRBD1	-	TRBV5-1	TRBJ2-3	CASSSDRVGTDTQYF	TGCGCCAGCAGCTCTGACAGGGTCGGCACAGATACGCAGTATTTT
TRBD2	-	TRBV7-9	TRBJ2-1	CASSLSGSSYNEQFF	TGTGCCAGCAGCTTAAGCGGGAGCTCCTACAATGAGCAGTTCTTC
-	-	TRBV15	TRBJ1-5	CATSEAGGSFQPQHF	TGTGCCACCTCAGAGGCGGGGGGGTCTTTTCAGCCCCAGCATTTT
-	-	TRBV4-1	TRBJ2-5	CASSQDGGGSETQYF	TGCGCCAGCAGCCAAGACGGAGGAGGTTCGGAGACCCAGTACTTC
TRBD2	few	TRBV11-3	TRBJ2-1	CASSQGLAAYNEQFF	TGTGCCAGCAGCCAGGGACTAGCGGCTTACAATGAGCAGTTCTTC
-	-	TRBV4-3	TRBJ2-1	CASSQDRNGYNEQFF	TGCGCCAGCAGCCAAGATCGGAACGGCTACAATGAGCAGTTCTTC